Listed below are T cell receptor beta chains from one sample, sequenced in a study of OX40 agonist ivuxolimab in advanced cancers. The data were produced by immunoSEQ multiplex PCR, yet TCRdb's version contains in-frame clones alone and is incomplete. The sample contains 65,000 to 90,000 clones, around 82% of which appear only once. The material was CD4+ or CD8+ T cells sorted from blood, obtained in a trial of the OX40 agonist ivuxolimab. The origin of the receptors is an adult with an advanced solid tumor such as melanoma, head and neck, liver or kidney cancer. The CDR3 runs from the conserved cysteine through the conserved F or W. The order of the fields is D gene, J gene, clone size, V gene, CDR3 protein, CDR3 DNA. A D gene is named only where the DNA matches it firmly. Some rows have no size entry. The others give once, few or many, or a class for an expanded clone.

D gene: NA; J gene: TRBJ2-4; clone size: NA; V gene: TRBV28; CDR3 protein: CASSPQGAKNIQYF; CDR3 DNA: TGTGCCAGCAGTCCCCAGGGAGCCAAAAACATTCAGTACTTC
D gene: TRBD1; J gene: TRBJ1-1; clone size: NA; V gene: TRBV5-6; CDR3 protein: CASSLLQGARTEAFF; CDR3 DNA: TGTGCCAGCAGCTTGCTACAGGGGGCAAGGACTGAAGCTTTCTTT
D gene: NA; J gene: TRBJ1-1; clone size: NA; V gene: TRBV9; CDR3 protein: CASSRDGRGDTEAFF; CDR3 DNA: TGTGCCAGCAGCCGTGACGGACGTGGGGACACTGAAGCTTTCTTT
D gene: NA; J gene: TRBJ2-3; clone size: NA; V gene: TRBV14; CDR3 protein: CASSQAGAAIHTQYF; CDR3 DNA: TGTGCCAGCAGCCAGGCTGGAGCGGCCATTCATACGCAGTATTTT
D gene: NA; J gene: TRBJ1-1; clone size: NA; V gene: TRBV11-2; CDR3 protein: CASSSLMNTEAFF; CDR3 DNA: TGTGCCAGCAGCTCTCTAATGAACACTGAAGCTTTCTTT
D gene: TRBD1; J gene: TRBJ2-7; clone size: NA; V gene: TRBV28; CDR3 protein: CASRSPGQGAGDEQYF; CDR3 DNA: TGTGCCAGCAGATCCCCGGGACAGGGGGCGGGCGACGAGCAGTACTTC
D gene: NA; J gene: TRBJ2-3; clone size: NA; V gene: TRBV19; CDR3 protein: CASSKEGSSTDTQYF; CDR3 DNA: TGTGCCAGTAGTAAGGAGGGATCTAGCACAGATACGCAGTATTTT
D gene: NA; J gene: TRBJ2-6; clone size: NA; V gene: TRBV21-1; CDR3 protein: CASSKVRSGANVLTF; CDR3 DNA: TGTGCCAGCAGCAAAGTCCGCTCTGGGGCCAACGTCCTGACTTTC
D gene: TRBD2; J gene: TRBJ2-5; clone size: few; V gene: TRBV5-1; CDR3 protein: CASSPLAGEGETQYF; CDR3 DNA: TGCGCCAGCAGCCCCCTCGCGGGGGAGGGAGAGACCCAGTACTTC
D gene: NA; J gene: TRBJ1-2; clone size: NA; V gene: TRBV11-2; CDR3 protein: CASSLTDTNYGYTF; CDR3 DNA: TGTGCCAGCAGCTTAACAGACACTAACTATGGCTACACCTTC
D gene: NA; J gene: TRBJ1-2; clone size: NA; V gene: TRBV28; CDR3 protein: CASSFEGGYGYTF; CDR3 DNA: TGTGCCAGCAGTTTCGAGGGGGGCTATGGCTACACCTTC
D gene: TRBD2; J gene: TRBJ2-7; clone size: NA; V gene: TRBV4-3; CDR3 protein: CASSQGLATVPPSEQYF; CDR3 DNA: TGCGCCAGCAGCCAGGGACTAGCTACAGTTCCTCCCAGCGAGCAGTACTTC
D gene: NA; J gene: TRBJ1-6; clone size: NA; V gene: TRBV15; CDR3 protein: CAAGQLNSPLHF; CDR3 DNA: TGTGCCGCCGGACAGTTAAATTCACCCCTCCACTTT
D gene: NA; J gene: TRBJ2-1; clone size: NA; V gene: TRBV7-6; CDR3 protein: CASSLGTEQFF; CDR3 DNA: TGTGCCAGCAGCTTAGGAACTGAGCAGTTCTTC
D gene: NA; J gene: TRBJ1-1; clone size: NA; V gene: TRBV19; CDR3 protein: CASNSGRENTEAFF; CDR3 DNA: TGTGCCAGTAACTCAGGGAGGGAGAACACTGAAGCTTTCTTT
D gene: NA; J gene: TRBJ2-7; clone size: NA; V gene: TRBV4-3; CDR3 protein: CASSQDWMISYEQYF; CDR3 DNA: TGCGCCAGCAGCCAAGATTGGATGATCTCCTACGAGCAGTACTTC
D gene: NA; J gene: TRBJ2-2; clone size: few; V gene: TRBV29-1; CDR3 protein: CSVGNFANTGELFF; CDR3 DNA: TGCAGCGTTGGCAACTTCGCGAACACCGGGGAGCTGTTTTTT
D gene: TRBD2; J gene: TRBJ2-5; clone size: NA; V gene: TRBV27; CDR3 protein: CATGTRQETQYF; CDR3 DNA: TGTGCCACCGGGACTAGACAAGAGACCCAGTACTTC
D gene: TRBD2; J gene: TRBJ2-1; clone size: once; V gene: TRBV7-2; CDR3 protein: CASSYPSGGAAEQFF; CDR3 DNA: TGTGCCAGCAGCTATCCTAGCGGGGGGGCGGCTGAGCAGTTCTTC
D gene: NA; J gene: TRBJ1-3; clone size: few; V gene: TRBV6-5; CDR3 protein: CASRKTGGNTIYF; CDR3 DNA: TGTGCCAGCCGTAAGACAGGAGGAAACACCATATATTTT
D gene: TRBD2; J gene: TRBJ2-1; clone size: NA; V gene: TRBV4-2; CDR3 protein: CASSGSLAREFYNEQFF; CDR3 DNA: TGTGCCAGCAGCGGATCTCTAGCGCGGGAGTTCTACAATGAGCAGTTCTTC
D gene: NA; J gene: TRBJ1-6; clone size: NA; V gene: TRBV7-9; CDR3 protein: CASSFGGRGSPLHF; CDR3 DNA: TGTGCCAGCAGCTTCGGGGGTAGGGGGTCACCCCTCCACTTT
D gene: TRBD1; J gene: TRBJ2-3; clone size: NA; V gene: TRBV11-3; CDR3 protein: CASSLRGQRGTDTQYF; CDR3 DNA: TGTGCCAGCAGCCTCCGGGGACAGAGAGGCACAGATACGCAGTATTTT
D gene: NA; J gene: TRBJ1-5; clone size: NA; V gene: TRBV7-2; CDR3 protein: CASSFTGSTNQPQHF; CDR3 DNA: TGTGCCAGCAGCTTTACAGGTAGCACTAATCAGCCCCAGCATTTT
D gene: NA; J gene: TRBJ2-1; clone size: NA; V gene: TRBV28; CDR3 protein: CATSGLTAHSYNEQFF; CDR3 DNA: TGTGCCACCTCGGGTTTAACCGCCCACTCCTACAATGAGCAGTTCTTC
D gene: NA; J gene: TRBJ2-5; clone size: NA; V gene: TRBV7-2; CDR3 protein: CASSLAWGGGLETQYF; CDR3 DNA: TGTGCCAGCAGCTTAGCTTGGGGCGGGGGCCTGGAGACCCAGTACTTC
D gene: NA; J gene: TRBJ1-4; clone size: NA; V gene: TRBV7-9; CDR3 protein: CASSSGTLRMFF; CDR3 DNA: TGTGCCAGCAGCTCGGGGACCCTAAGGATGTTTTTT
D gene: NA; J gene: TRBJ2-7; clone size: NA; V gene: TRBV18; CDR3 protein: CASSIREGAYEQYF; CDR3 DNA: TGTGCCAGCTCCATCAGGGAAGGGGCCTACGAGCAGTACTTC
D gene: TRBD2; J gene: TRBJ2-1; clone size: NA; V gene: TRBV2; CDR3 protein: CASSGDLAGGHEQFF; CDR3 DNA: TGTGCCAGCAGCGGGGATCTAGCGGGAGGCCATGAGCAGTTCTTC